Given below is one T cell receptor beta chain in context. Some clones are missing from TCRdb's copy, which holds only in-frame ones; the method was immunoSEQ multiplex PCR. The sample has about 50,000 clones, approximately 93% seen once; the top ten hold around a tenth. The source material was PBMCs. The receptor was derived from a man aged 35-49 years with rheumatoid arthritis.

The DNA for the CDR3 is TGTGCCAGCACTTCGGACAGGGCTGGGGCCAACGTCCTGACTTTC. Translating it yields CASTSDRAGANVLTF. The chain is built from TRBV11-2 and TRBJ2-6, with TRBD1 matching 8 bases. Germline V gene data show CDR1 as SGHAT and CDR2 as FQNNGV. The CDR3 extends over 15 amino acids. V gave up 7 bases and J gave up 2 bases; unmatched junction bases: 4.